This entry lists 21 T cell receptor beta chains sequenced from one sample in a study of cytomegalovirus exposure and HLA in healthy donors. The PCR contained 60 Vbeta and 13 Jbeta primers. Profiling relied on immunoSEQ multiplex PCR, and the TCRdb table lists in-frame clones only, not all of them. The sample lists a few hundred thousand clones; less than 85% were seen once. The sequenced sample was PBMCs. Source of these receptors: a girl aged 2 to 10 in good health and CMV-seronegative.

This clone was seen once. At the DNA level, this CDR3 is encoded by other sequences in the same sample as well. This chain links TRBV6-5 with TRBJ2-2, with a possible D match to TRBD1 (5 bases). The V and J ends lost 6 bases and 4 bases respectively, with 9 bases between them. The CDR3 has 13 residues. Germline CDR1 and CDR2: MNHEY and SVGAGI. CDR3 nucleotide sequence: TGTGCCAGCAGACCAGGGATCACCGGGGAGCTGTTTTTT. This sequence encodes CASRPGITGELFF.

This chain links TRBV15 with TRBJ2-7; 7 bases match TRBD1. Trimming at V came to 0 bases and at J to 6 bases, leaving 8 bases not matched to a gene. The CDR3 has 15 residues. CDR1 LNHNV and CDR2 YYDKDF come from the germline V gene (reference sequence). This chain's CDR3 is CATSRDVTGASEQYF. CDR3 nucleotide sequence: TGTGCCACCAGCAGAGATGTTACAGGGGCCAGCGAGCAGTACTTC. The full variable domain, rest sourced from reference TRBV15 and TRBJ2-7, is DAMVIQNPRYQVTQFGKPVTLSCSQTLNHNVMYWYQQKSSQAPKLLFHYYDKDFNNEADTPDNFQSRRPNTSFCFLDIRSPGLGDTAMYLCATSRDVTGASEQYFGPGTRLTVT.

The sample holds a few counts of this clone. This chain connects TRBV6-1 to TRBJ1-3; D uncertain. Germline assignment: CDR1 MNHNS and CDR2 SASEGT. CDR3 size: 17 residues. Deletions cut 4 bases from V and 1 base from J, with 17 bases between. The CDR3 nucleotides read TGTGCCAGCAGTGCCCAATCCCTGCTCGGGTCTGGAAACACCATATATTTT. It translates to CASSAQSLLGSGNTIYF.

CDR3 region: CASSPEAGGYNEQFF. The CDR3 DNA reads TGCGCCAGCAGCCCTGAGGCGGGTGGGTACAATGAGCAGTTCTTC. The gene calls are TRBV4-1 and TRBJ2-1, with D perhaps matching TRBD2 (5 bases). Germline lookup yields CDR1 MGHRA and CDR2 YSYEKL. V was cut by 4 bases and J by 4 bases, with 14 bases left in between. This CDR3 is 15 amino acids long.

J is TRBJ1-1 and V is TRBV4-1; 7 positions match TRBD1. The CDR3 spans 16 residues. Germline CDR1 is MGHRA and CDR2 is YSYEKL. V gave up 5 bases and J gave up 6 bases; unmatched junction bases: 15. This CDR3 is CASSSPTRGRFAEAFF. The CDR3 coding sequence is TGCGCCAGCAGCTCCCCCACCAGGGGGAGGTTCGCTGAAGCTTTCTTT.

The chain couples TRBV7-9 to TRBJ1-4; weak D call: TRBD1 (5 bases). CDR3 length: 12 residues. CDR1 is SEHNR and CDR2 is FQNEAQ in the germline V gene (reference sequence). Trimming took off 8 bases at V and 4 bases at J, with 8 bases between the two ends. The CDR3, as DNA: TGTGCCAGCCGGGGGGGTAATGAAAAACTGTTTTTT. It encodes CASRGGNEKLFF.

This chain connects TRBV7-9 to TRBJ1-2; 8 bases agree with TRBD1. Germline-derived CDR1 and CDR2 are SEHNR and FQNEAQ (reference sequence). The CDR3 covers 14 residues. Trimming removed 6 bases from V and 3 bases from J; junction bases left unmatched: 6. CDR3 coding DNA: TGTGCCAGCAGAACGACAGGGGAGGACTATGGCTACACCTTC. Translating it yields CASRTTGEDYGYTF.

The rearrangement joins TRBV2 to TRBJ1-3; TRBD1 aligns across 9 bases. The J segment lost 1 base and the V segment lost 6 bases, leaving 1 base of the junction unmatched. Per germline, CDR1 SNHLY and CDR2 FYNNEI. The CDR3 consists of 14 residues. CDR3: CASRTGGSGNTIYF. The CDR3 region has the DNA TGTGCCAGCAGGACAGGGGGATCTGGAAACACCATATATTTT. Full variable domain (rest looked up from reference TRBV2 and TRBJ1-3): EPEVTQTPSHQVTQMGQEVILRCVPISNHLYFYWYRQILGQKVEFLVSFYNNEISEKSEIFDDQFSVERPDGSNFTLKIRSTKLEDSAMYFCASRTGGSGNTIYFGEGSWLTVV.

This clone was seen only once. The chain employs TRBV14 and TRBJ1-2; D is unclear. The V end lost 1 base, the J end lost 4 bases, and 4 bases lay between the germline ends. This CDR3 contains 12 residues. The V gene's germline CDR1 is SGHDN and CDR2 FVKESK. The DNA of the CDR3 is TGTGCCAGCAGCCAAGGCGTCTATGGCTACACCTTC. Amino acids: CASSQGVYGYTF.

The genes are TRBV7-9 and TRBJ1-4; no clear D gene. This CDR3 has 15 amino acids. Germline CDR1 reads SEHNR; CDR2 reads FQNEAQ (reference sequence). The ends were cut back, 1 base at V and 8 bases at J, with 14 bases in the middle. Here the CDR3 reads CASSLEPLSREKLFF. DNA of the CDR3: TGTGCCAGCAGCTTAGAGCCGCTCTCCAGGGAAAAACTGTTTTTT.

This clone was recorded a few times. The CDR3 here is CASSAGTIHQETQYF. CDR3 nucleotide sequence: TGTGCCAGCAGCGCGGGGACTATCCACCAAGAGACCCAGTACTTC. The V call is TRBV9, the J call TRBJ2-5; 7 nucleotides agree with TRBD2. The J segment lost 0 bases and the V segment lost 3 bases, leaving 5 bases of the junction unmatched. Germline V CDR1 and CDR2: SGDLS, YYNGEE. CDR3 size: 15 residues.

This clone was seen a few times. CDR3: CASRHGDRYEQYF. The DNA for the CDR3 is TGTGCTAGTCGCCACGGAGACAGGTACGAGCAGTACTTC. The J gene is TRBJ2-7, the V gene TRBV12-5; weak D call: TRBD1 (6 bases). Germline V CDR1 and CDR2: LGHNT, FRNRAP. V dropped 8 bases and J dropped 4 bases, with 15 bases sitting between them. The CDR3 loop spans 13 amino acids.

The V and J genes are TRBV5-1 and TRBJ1-1; 7 nucleotides agree with TRBD1. This CDR3 is built from 16 residues. With 3 bases clipped from V and 3 bases from J, the junction kept 11 bases outside the gene matches. The germline CDR1 and CDR2 sequences are SGHRS and YFSETQ. For the CDR3, the DNA is TGCGCCAGCAGCTCAGGGTTGGGGCAGGGGGACACTGAAGCTTTCTTT. Its protein product is CASSSGLGQGDTEAFF.

The J gene is TRBJ1-3, the V gene TRBV30; D remains unclear. The CDR3 has 11 residues. V gave up 5 bases and J gave up 11 bases, with 13 bases separating them. The germline gives CDR1 GTSNPN, CDR2 SVGIG (reference sequence). CDR3 sequence: CAWGPPGAIYF. The DNA for the CDR3 is TGTGCCTGGGGCCCCCCCGGGGCCATATATTTT.

This clone is a singleton in its sample. The chain is built from TRBV7-9 and TRBJ2-1, with 9 bases aligning to TRBD1. Germline V CDR1 and CDR2: SEHNR, FQNEAQ (reference sequence). V was clipped by 1 base and J by 5 bases; unmatched bases: 12. This CDR3 is built from 18 residues. Here the CDR3 DNA reads TGTGCCAGCAGCTTAGGTAGTAGGGACAGGGAGGACCACAATGAGCAGTTCTTC. It specifies CASSLGSRDREDHNEQFF.

The J gene is TRBJ1-1, the V gene TRBV5-6; no definite D call. With 1 base removed from V and 5 bases from J, the gap between germline ends came to 9 bases. The CDR3 is 13 residues long. In germline, CDR1 is SGHDT, CDR2 YYEEEE. The CDR3 DNA reads as TGTGCCAGCAGCTTGAAAGGAGTTACTGAAGCTTTCTTT. It yields the protein CASSLKGVTEAFF.

This clone was picked up one time. The chain carries TRBV6-1 and TRBJ2-5; 10 bases agree with TRBD1. CDR1 and CDR2 (germline): MNHNS, SASEGT. The CDR3 runs to 16 residues. V lost 1 base to trimming and J lost 7 bases; unmatched junction nucleotides: 9. CDR3 residues: CASSEGRGQGVGTQYF. The CDR3 bases are TGTGCCAGCAGTGAAGGACGCGGACAGGGGGTTGGGACCCAGTACTTC.

The V call is TRBV4-1, the J call TRBJ2-5, with 7 bases aligning to TRBD1. Germline V gives CDR1 MGHRA, CDR2 YSYEKL. The ends lost 4 bases at V and 5 bases at J; junction bases unmatched: 13. The CDR3 sequence is 16 residues long. In DNA form, the CDR3 reads TGCGCCAGCAGCCGATTCCCTAGGGACAGTTCGGAGACCCAGTACTTC. Translation: CASSRFPRDSSETQYF.

The chain employs TRBV21-1 and TRBJ1-2; the table assigns TRBD1, which was not confirmed against the DNA. TRBV21-1 is shown as a pseudogene. This CDR3 spans 14 amino acids. CDR3 protein: CARDRGYIIYGYTF. For the CDR3, the DNA is TGTGCCAGGGACAGGGGGTATATTATCTATGGCTACACCTTC.

The gene calls are TRBV12-5 and TRBJ1-2, with TRBD1 as a possible D gene (5 bases). V lost 6 bases and J 1 base, leaving 18 bases between the germline ends. CDR1 and CDR2 from the germline V gene are LGHNT and FRNRAP. The CDR3 consists of 16 residues. The CDR3 nucleotides are TGTGCTAGTGGGGACCCCGGCAGGGAATATAACTATGGCTACACCTTC. It translates to CASGDPGREYNYGYTF.

The chain is built from TRBV10-1 and TRBJ1-1; D not resolved. This CDR3 spans 14 amino acids. V gave up 9 bases and J gave up 1 base, with 15 bases separating them. The V gene's germline CDR1 is WNHNN and CDR2 SYGVQD (reference sequence). In DNA form, the CDR3 reads TGCGCCAGTTCCCCAGGCCTGGGGAACACTGAAGCTTTCTTT. Encoded protein: CASSPGLGNTEAFF.